Listed here are 11 T cell receptor beta chains from one sample, sequenced in a study of T cell responses to AZD1222 COVID-19 vaccine. Data came from immunoSEQ multiplex PCR; TCRdb stores just in-frame clones and leaves some out. This sample yields over 100,000 clones, of which approximately 91% are seen a single time; 1.1% belongs to the top ten. The starting material was peripheral blood, obtained 28 days after the second AZD1222 dose. These receptor sequences come from an adult who received the AZD1222 COVID-19 vaccine.

This clone has only one observation. This chain links TRBV18 with TRBJ1-1, with 7 bases matching TRBD1. There are 14 residues in the CDR3. The ends lost 6 bases at V and 3 bases at J; junction bases unmatched: 7. CDR1 and CDR2 from the germline V gene are KGHSH and LQKENI. DNA for the CDR3: TGTGCCAGCTCGCCCCAGGGGGGGGACACTGAAGCTTTCTTT. Translation: CASSPQGGDTEAFF. The full variable domain, completed using reference TRBV18 and TRBJ1-1, is NAGVMQNPRHLVRRRGQEARLRCSPMKGHSHVYWYRQLPEEGLKFMVYLQKENIIDESGMPKERFSAEFPKEGPSILRIQQVVRGDSAAYFCASSPQGGDTEAFFGQGTRLTVV.

The V gene is TRBV2, the J gene TRBJ2-6; D might be TRBD1 (6 bases). V lost 5 bases and J lost 4, with 12 bases in between. The CDR3 loop spans 15 amino acids. Looked up from germline, CDR1 is SNHLY and CDR2 is FYNNEI. Here the CDR3 reads CASSKQGTGANVLTF. The DNA for the CDR3 is TGTGCCAGCAGTAAACAGGGTACCGGGGCCAACGTCCTGACTTTC.

Only one count was recorded for this clone. The chain employs TRBV6-5 and TRBJ1-2; D is unclear. V was clipped by 1 base and J by 8 bases, with 17 bases between them. Germline CDR1 reads MNHEY; CDR2 reads SVGAGI. The CDR3 runs 15 residues. CDR3 DNA: TGTGCCAGCAGTTACTTTGGCGGTCGATTTGGGGGCTACACCTTC. This gives the protein CASSYFGGRFGGYTF.

V is TRBV12-3 or TRBV12-4 and J is TRBJ1-1; D is unclear. This CDR3 spans 10 amino acids. The germline V and J ends were trimmed by 2 bases and 11 bases, with 6 bases remaining between them. CDR3 sequence (DNA): TGTGCCAGCAGTTTAACAGTGGCTTTCTTT. Translated, it gives CASSLTVAFF.

V usage is TRBV12-3 or TRBV12-4 and J usage is TRBJ1-1; D remains ambiguous. With 5 bases removed from V and 0 bases from J, the gap between germline ends came to 4 bases. The CDR3 is made up of 12 amino acids. The DNA of the CDR3 is TGTGCCAGCAGTGAAGTGAACACTGAAGCTTTCTTT. Translated, it gives CASSEVNTEAFF.

This clone was detected a few times. This chain links TRBV5-1 with TRBJ2-7; TRBD1 or TRBD2 may be the D gene (5 bases each). V shed 2 bases and J shed 1 base, with 10 bases lying between them. Germline loops: CDR1 SGHRS, CDR2 YFSETQ. The length of the CDR3 is 14 residues. The CDR3 spells CASSLGTRSYEQYF. The CDR3 coding sequence is TGCGCCAGCAGCTTAGGGACCCGTTCCTACGAGCAGTACTTC.

This chain joins TRBV7-8 and TRBJ2-1; TRBD2 aligns across 11 bases. This CDR3 is built from 16 residues. V lost 5 bases to trimming and J lost 0 bases; unmatched junction nucleotides: 3. Per germline, CDR1 SGHVS and CDR2 FQNEAQ. CDR3: CASSPGLAVSYNEQFF. The CDR3 region has the DNA TGTGCCAGCAGCCCGGGACTAGCGGTCTCCTACAATGAGCAGTTCTTC.

The CDR3 coding sequence is TGTGCCAGCAGCCAAGTAGCGGGAGATGGTCCGGACGAGCAGTACTTC. It encodes CASSQVAGDGPDEQYF. The chain couples TRBV3-1 (or the pseudogene TRBV3-2) to TRBJ2-7; 9 bases agree with TRBD2. Germline trimming cut 1 base from V and 5 bases from J; bases unmatched to any gene: 9. This CDR3 has 16 amino acids. Germline CDR1 LGHDT, CDR2 YNNKEL (reference sequence).

The V gene is TRBV28, the J gene TRBJ1-5; D call uncertain. Germline-derived CDR1 and CDR2 are MDHEN and SYDVKM. The CDR3 has 14 amino acids. V gave up 6 bases and J gave up 5 bases, with 14 bases separating them. The CDR3 DNA sequence: TGTGCCAGCAGCCAGAGGTCAGGCTATCAGCCCCAGCATTTT. Protein product: CASSQRSGYQPQHF.

The chain employs TRBV3-1 (or the pseudogene TRBV3-2) and TRBJ2-1; TRBD2 matches 9 bases. CDR1 and CDR2 from the germline V gene are LGHDT and YNNKEL (reference sequence). The CDR3 totals 14 residues. With V trimmed by 1 base and J by 16 bases, 11 bases remained unmatched. CDR3 amino acids: CASSQVSGSFPLFF. The CDR3 DNA reads as TGTGCCAGCAGCCAAGTTAGCGGGAGCTTTCCACTCTTCTTC.

CDR3 sequence (DNA): TGTGCCATCAGTGAATGGTTTTGGATAGCGGGAGGCCCTCCACAAGAGACCCAGTACTTC. Its protein is CAISEWFWIAGGPPQETQYF. The chain combines TRBV10-3 with TRBJ2-5, with 10 bases identical to TRBD2. Trimming cost V 3 bases and J 2 bases; bases outside gene matches: 18. Looked up from germline, CDR1 is ENHRY and CDR2 is SYGVKD. The CDR3 is 20 amino acids.